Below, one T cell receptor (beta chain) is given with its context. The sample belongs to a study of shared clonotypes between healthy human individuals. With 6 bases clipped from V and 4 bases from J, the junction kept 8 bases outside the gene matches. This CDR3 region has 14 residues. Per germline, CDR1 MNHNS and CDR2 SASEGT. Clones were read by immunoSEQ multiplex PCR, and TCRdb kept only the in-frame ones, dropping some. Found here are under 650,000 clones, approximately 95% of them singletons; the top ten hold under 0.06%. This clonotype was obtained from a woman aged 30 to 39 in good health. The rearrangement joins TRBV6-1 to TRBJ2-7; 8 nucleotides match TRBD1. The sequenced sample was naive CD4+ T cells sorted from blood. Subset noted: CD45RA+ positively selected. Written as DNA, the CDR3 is TGTGCCAGCAGCGCTCGCCAGGGGGCTTACGAGCAGTACTTC. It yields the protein CASSARQGAYEQYF.